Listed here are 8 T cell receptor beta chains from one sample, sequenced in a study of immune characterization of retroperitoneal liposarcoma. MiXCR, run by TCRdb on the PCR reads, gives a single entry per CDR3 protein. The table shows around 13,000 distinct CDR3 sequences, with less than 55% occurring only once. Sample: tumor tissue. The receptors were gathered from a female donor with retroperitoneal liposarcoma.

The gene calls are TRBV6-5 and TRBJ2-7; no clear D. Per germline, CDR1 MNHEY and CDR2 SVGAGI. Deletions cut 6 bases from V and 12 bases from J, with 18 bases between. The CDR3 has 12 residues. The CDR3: CASSKDPRMGYF. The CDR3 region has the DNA TGTGCCAGCAGCAAGGACCCTAGGATGGGGTACTTC.

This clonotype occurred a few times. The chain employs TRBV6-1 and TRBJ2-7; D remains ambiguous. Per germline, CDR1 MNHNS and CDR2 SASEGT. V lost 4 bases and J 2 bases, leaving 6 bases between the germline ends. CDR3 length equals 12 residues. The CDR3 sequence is CASSVYTYEQYF. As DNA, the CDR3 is TGTGCCAGCAGTGTCTATACCTACGAGCAGTACTTC.

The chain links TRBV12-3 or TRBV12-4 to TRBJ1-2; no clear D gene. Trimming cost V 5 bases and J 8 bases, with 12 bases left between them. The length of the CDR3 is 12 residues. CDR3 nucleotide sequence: TGTGCCAGCAGTACCAGGCGGATCGGCTACACCTTC. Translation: CASSTRRIGYTF.

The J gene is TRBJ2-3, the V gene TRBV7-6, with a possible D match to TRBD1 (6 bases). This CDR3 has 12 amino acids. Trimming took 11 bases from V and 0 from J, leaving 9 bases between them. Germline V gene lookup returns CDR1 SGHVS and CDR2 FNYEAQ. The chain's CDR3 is CASGASTDTQYF. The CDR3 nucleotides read TGTGCCTCAGGGGCTAGCACAGATACGCAGTATTTT. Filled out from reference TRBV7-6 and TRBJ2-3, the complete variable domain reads GAGVSQSPRYKVTKRGQDVALRCDPISGHVSLYWYRQALGQGPEFLTYFNYEAQQDKSGLPNDRFSAERPEGSISTLTIQRTEQRDSAMYRCASGASTDTQYFGPGTRLTVL.

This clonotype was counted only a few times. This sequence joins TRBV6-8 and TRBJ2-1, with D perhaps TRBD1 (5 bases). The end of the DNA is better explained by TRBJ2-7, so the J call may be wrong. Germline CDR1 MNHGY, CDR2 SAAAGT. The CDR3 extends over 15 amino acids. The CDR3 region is CASSYSGQLNYEQYF. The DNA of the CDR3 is TGTGCCAGCAGTTACTCGGGGCAATTAAACTACGAGCAGTACTTC.

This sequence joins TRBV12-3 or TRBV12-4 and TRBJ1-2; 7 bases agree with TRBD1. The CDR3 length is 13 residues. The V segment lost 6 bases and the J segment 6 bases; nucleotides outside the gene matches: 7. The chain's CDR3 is CASRRRQGHGYTF. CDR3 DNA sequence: TGTGCCAGCAGACGACGACAGGGCCATGGCTACACCTTC.

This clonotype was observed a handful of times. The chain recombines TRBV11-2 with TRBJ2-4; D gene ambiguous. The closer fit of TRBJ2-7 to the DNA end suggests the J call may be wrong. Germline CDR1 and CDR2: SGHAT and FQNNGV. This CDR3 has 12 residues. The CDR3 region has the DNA TGTGCCAGCAGCTCAAAGGTTTACGAGCAGTACTTC. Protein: CASSSKVYEQYF.

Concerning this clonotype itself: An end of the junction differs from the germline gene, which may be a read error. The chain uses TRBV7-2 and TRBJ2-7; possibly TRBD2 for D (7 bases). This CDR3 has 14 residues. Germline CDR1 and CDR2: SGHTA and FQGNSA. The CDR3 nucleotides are TGCGCCAGCAGCTTTAGGGGGGGATCCTACGAGCAGTACTTC. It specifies CASSFRGGSYEQYF.